The rows below give T cell receptor beta chains drawn from one sample of a study of breast tumors, draining lymph nodes, adjacent tissues. TCRdb itself ran the multiplex PCR reads through MiXCR, one entry per CDR3 protein. Counted here are roughly 80,000 distinct CDR3 sequences, around 20% occurring once; the ten biggest clones make up 2.4%. Sample: axillary lymph node tissue. Receptors originate from a female donor with breast cancer. Some clones in this sample may be carry-over from other donors' samples. Both conserved end residues are part of each CDR3. D genes are given only for firm matches. Some rows have no size entry. The others give once, few or many, or a class for an expanded clone.

d_call clone_size j_call cdr3_length v_call cdr3_aa cdr3_nt
TRBD1 many TRBJ2-5 16 TRBV5-5 CASSATAGTGRETQYF TGTGCCAGCAGCGCTACTGCCGGGACAGGGAGGGAGACCCAGTACTTC
TRBD2 many TRBJ2-7 17 TRBV20-1 CSAPHGASGSFSYEQYF TGCAGTGCCCCCCACGGGGCTAGCGGGAGTTTTTCCTACGAGCAGTACTTC
. many TRBJ2-5 13 TRBV30 CAWSADGQETQYF TGTGCCTGGAGTGCCGACGGGCAAGAGACCCAGTACTTC
TRBD2 . TRBJ2-1 14 TRBV18 CASSPEASGHEQFF TGTGCCAGCTCACCAGAAGCTAGCGGCCATGAGCAGTTCTTC
. . TRBJ1-5 16 TRBV6-2/TRBV6-3 CASSPGTPGGNQPQHF TGTGCCAGCAGCCCCGGGACGCCCGGTGGCAATCAGCCCCAGCATTTT
. many TRBJ2-1 16 TRBV10-1 CASSGDHRDPYNEQFF TGCGCCAGCAGTGGCGACCACAGGGACCCCTACAATGAGCAGTTCTTC
. many TRBJ2-2 12 TRBV6-4 CASSDLAGELFF TGTGCCAGCAGTGACTTAGCCGGGGAGCTGTTTTTT
TRBD1 . TRBJ2-7 11 TRBV10-3 CAGGQAYEQYF TGTGCTGGCGGACAGGCCTACGAGCAGTACTTC
TRBD1 many TRBJ1-2 15 TRBV4-1 CASSLQQGAGYGYTF TGCGCCAGCAGCCTACAACAGGGGGCAGGGTATGGCTACACCTTC
. many TRBJ2-7 13 TRBV19 CASSIIGGYEQYF TGTGCCAGTAGTATTATTGGAGGGTACGAGCAGTACTTC
TRBD1 many TRBJ2-5 18 TRBV12-5 CASGLDARDSYLQETQYF TGTGCTAGTGGTTTGGACGCCCGGGACAGCTACCTCCAGGAGACCCAGTACTTC
TRBD2 once TRBJ2-7 12 TRBV28 CVIQREGYDQYF TGTGTCATTCAGCGGGAGGGATACGATCAGTACTTC
. many TRBJ1-3 15 TRBV6-5 CASSYDRSSGNTIYF TGTGCCAGCAGTTACGACAGGTCCTCTGGAAACACCATATATTTT
. many TRBJ2-1 12 TRBV20-1 CSARNVGDEQFF TGCAGTGCTAGAAACGTGGGCGATGAGCAGTTCTTC
. many TRBJ2-5 11 TRBV11-3 CASSFDQTQYF TGTGCCAGCAGCTTCGACCAGACCCAGTACTTC
TRBD2 many TRBJ2-5 16 TRBV9 CASSQGLAGEVETQYF TGTGCCAGCAGCCAGGGACTAGCGGGAGAGGTGGAGACCCAGTACTTC
. many TRBJ2-2 14 TRBV14 CASSQDKGAGELFF TGTGCCAGCAGCCAAGATAAGGGGGCCGGGGAGCTGTTTTTT
. many TRBJ2-7 14 TRBV9 CASSVDSFSYEQYF TGTGCCAGCAGCGTAGATAGCTTCTCCTACGAGCAGTACTTC
. many TRBJ1-5 13 TRBV20-1 CSARVAINQPQHF TGCAGTGCTAGAGTCGCCATAAATCAGCCCCAGCATTTT
TRBD2 many TRBJ2-1 16 TRBV2 CASSARLAGPYNEQFF TGTGCCAGCAGTGCTCGACTAGCGGGACCATACAATGAGCAGTTCTTC
. . TRBJ2-5 15 TRBV12-3/TRBV12-4 CASSLVRAARETQYF TGTGCCAGCAGTTTAGTACGGGCCGCGAGAGAGACCCAGTACTTC
. many TRBJ2-7 15 TRBV5-1 CASSPASGVDYEQYF TGCGCCAGCAGTCCTGCGTCCGGAGTTGACTACGAGCAGTACTTC
. many TRBJ2-3 15 TRBV5-1 CASSLTGLSTDTQYF TGCGCCAGCAGCTTAACCGGTCTATCCACAGATACGCAGTATTTT
. . TRBJ1-3 12 TRBV11-2 CVNGSSGNTIHF TGTGTAAACGGGAGCTCTGGAAACACCATACATTTT
. many TRBJ2-5 13 TRBV7-2 CASSLGERETQYF TGTGCCAGCAGCTTAGGGGAGCGAGAGACCCAGTACTTC
. many TRBJ1-3 14 TRBV7-9 CASSRRGSGNTIYF TGTGCCAGCAGCCGGAGGGGCTCTGGAAACACCATATATTTT
. few TRBJ2-7 15 TRBV6-2/TRBV6-3 CASSYESGGDYEQYF TGTGCCAGCAGTTATGAATCTGGGGGCGACTACGAGCAGTACTTC
TRBD2 many TRBJ2-5 15 TRBV9 CASSVGLAGGETQYF TGTGCCAGCAGCGTAGGCCTAGCGGGAGGGGAGACCCAGTACTTC
. few TRBJ1-2 12 TRBV7-2 CASSLGARGYTF TGTGCCAGCAGCTTAGGGGCCCGCGGCTACACCTTC
. many TRBJ1-4 15 TRBV20-1 CSARDRQAPNEKLFF TGCAGTGCTAGAGATAGACAGGCTCCTAATGAAAAACTGTTTTTT
TRBD2 many TRBJ2-7 14 TRBV7-3 CASSLRAGIDEQYF TGTGCCAGCAGCTTACGAGCGGGAATCGACGAGCAGTACTTC
TRBD1 many TRBJ1-2 17 TRBV4-1 CASSQGDRGYPNYGYTF TGCGCCAGCAGCCAAGGGGACAGGGGATATCCCAACTATGGCTACACCTTC
. . TRBJ2-5 11 TRBV7-9 CASSLKETQHF TGTGCCAGCAGCTTAAAGGAGACCCAGCACTTC
. many TRBJ2-2 20 TRBV9 CASSVDEGVDLWSVAGELFF TGTGCCAGCAGCGTAGATGAGGGAGTCGATCTCTGGTCTGTGGCCGGGGAGCTGTTTTTT
. many TRBJ2-3 13 TRBV20-1 CGLLVSGTDTQYF TGCGGCTTACTAGTGTCGGGCACAGATACGCAGTATTTT
TRBD1 many TRBJ1-4 18 TRBV7-9 CASSSPGQGPRGTKKLFF TGTGCCAGCAGCTCTCCCGGACAGGGGCCTCGAGGTACGAAAAAACTGTTTTTT
TRBD1 many TRBJ2-1 15 TRBV5-1 CASSSRDRTYNEQFF TGCGCCAGCAGCTCGCGGGACAGGACCTACAATGAGCAGTTCTTC
TRBD1 many TRBJ1-2 16 TRBV6-1 CASSERDGTGNSGYTF TGTGCCAGCAGTGAAAGGGACGGGACAGGGAATAGTGGCTACACCTTC
. . TRBJ2-6 17 TRBV5-4 CASSPRTETSGANVLTF TGTGCCAGCAGCCCCAGGACAGAAACCTCTGGGGCCAACGTCCTGACTTTC
. many TRBJ1-4 14 TRBV6-5 CASRTGGRNEKLFF TGTGCCAGCAGAACTGGGGGCAGGAATGAAAAACTGTTTTTT
. many TRBJ2-5 16 TRBV5-1 CASSLGDRTEGETQYF TGCGCCAGCAGCTTGGGGGATAGGACAGAGGGAGAGACCCAGTACTTC
. many TRBJ1-4 13 TRBV5-1 CASSLDPGQPEFF TGCGCCAGCAGCTTGGACCCAGGACAGCCGGAGTTTTTT
TRBD1 . TRBJ2-2 19 TRBV4-1 CASSPPTGRRVRNTGELFF TGCGCCAGCAGCCCCCCGACAGGGCGTAGGGTTAGGAACACCGGGGAGCTGTTTTTT
TRBD2 many TRBJ2-7 17 TRBV20-1 CSATSAGTSGSTYEQYF TGCAGTGCTACATCTGCCGGGACTAGCGGGAGTACCTACGAGCAGTACTTC
TRBD1 . TRBJ2-1 16 TRBV20-1 CSATRPDRGLVNEQFF TGCAGTGCTACACGCCCTGACAGGGGGCTAGTCAATGAGCAGTTCTTC
TRBD1 many TRBJ1-2 15 TRBV29-1 CSVDLPGQGAQGYTF TGCAGCGTTGATCTACCGGGACAGGGGGCGCAAGGCTACACCTTC
. many TRBJ2-7 13 TRBV12-3/TRBV12-4 CASSGRGIYEQYF TGTGCCAGCAGTGGGCGAGGGATCTACGAGCAGTACTTC
. few TRBJ1-4 14 TRBV28 CASSPSGPSEKLFF TGTGCCAGCAGTCCATCGGGGCCATCCGAAAAACTGTTTTTT
. many TRBJ1-5 15 TRBV20-1 CSARGSVRRGQPQHF TGCAGTGCTAGAGGCTCGGTACGCCGAGGGCAGCCCCAGCATTTT
TRBD1 many TRBJ1-2 14 TRBV7-9 CASSQGQGTYGYTF TGTGCCAGCAGCCAGGGACAGGGGACGTATGGCTACACCTTC